The 20 T cell receptor beta chains below were found in one sample sequenced in a study of shared clonotypes between healthy human individuals. Sequenced by immunoSEQ multiplex PCR; TCRdb stores in-frame clones only, minus some. The sample lists about 490,000 clones, roughly 80% occurring once. Sample: PBMCs. Source of these receptors: a woman aged 40 to 55 in good health. Some clones in this sample may be carry-over from other donors' samples.

V and J are TRBV4-2 and TRBJ2-1; perhaps TRBD2 as D (5 bases). V dropped 0 bases and J dropped 4 bases, with 16 bases sitting between them. The CDR3 extends over 17 amino acids. Germline CDR1 reads LGHNA; CDR2 reads YNFKEQ. The CDR3 DNA follows: TGTGCCAGCAGCCAAGAACCAGCGGAACACCAATACAATGAGCAGTTCTTC. The encoded protein is CASSQEPAEHQYNEQFF.

Notes on this clone: Other DNA sequences from this sample encode an identical CDR3 as well. J is TRBJ2-3 and V is TRBV29-1; 9 bases are a match to TRBD1. The V and J ends lost 6 bases and 3 bases, in that order; junction bases with no gene match: 4. The CDR3 is 13 amino acids. The germline gives CDR1 SQVTM, CDR2 ANQGSEA. In DNA form, the CDR3 reads TGCAGCGTGAGACAGGGGGGGACAGATACGCAGTATTTT. It encodes CSVRQGGTDTQYF.

A few counts support this clone. This rearrangement joins TRBV28 to TRBJ2-3; 13 positions match TRBD2. The CDR3 extends over 15 amino acids. Germline values: CDR1 MDHEN, CDR2 SYDVKM. With 5 bases clipped from V and 4 bases from J, the junction kept 3 bases outside the gene matches. The CDR3 bases are TGTGCCAGCAGTAAACTAGCGGGAGGGCCAGATACGCAGTATTTT. Amino acids: CASSKLAGGPDTQYF.

The chain is built from TRBV2 and TRBJ2-6; no clear D gene. V dropped 5 bases and J dropped 0 bases, with 5 bases sitting between them. The germline CDR1 and CDR2 sequences are SNHLY and FYNNEI. The CDR3 extends over 14 amino acids. This chain's CDR3 is CASSRVSGANVLTF. DNA for the CDR3: TGTGCCAGCAGTAGGGTCTCTGGGGCCAACGTCCTGACTTTC.

The chain couples TRBV4-1 to TRBJ2-4; no firm D call. Trimming left V 0 bases short and J 0 bases short, with 6 bases between. The CDR3 is 15 amino acids. CDR1 MGHRA and CDR2 YSYEKL come from the germline V gene. The DNA of the CDR3 is TGCGCCAGCAGCCAAGATTGGGGAGCCAAAAACATTCAGTACTTC. Its protein is CASSQDWGAKNIQYF.

This sequence joins TRBV7-8 and TRBJ1-3; 10 bases map to TRBD1. From germline, CDR1 is SGHVS and CDR2 FQNEAQ. The CDR3 has 16 residues. V dropped 4 bases and J dropped 4; count of bases not matched to a gene: 7. The DNA of the CDR3 is TGTGCCAGCAGCTCGTACGGGACAGGGGTCGGAAACACCATATATTTT. Translation: CASSSYGTGVGNTIYF.

This clone appeared many times. The chain combines TRBV7-9 with TRBJ2-5; 14 bases align to TRBD2. The tail of the sequence fits TRBJ2-7 better, so the J call may be wrong. Looked up from germline, CDR1 is SEHNR and CDR2 is FQNEAQ (reference sequence). There are 16 residues in the CDR3. The CDR3 spells CASSRPGTSGSTEQYF. The CDR3, as DNA: TGTGCCAGCAGTCGTCCCGGGACTAGCGGGAGTACCGAGCAGTACTTC.

The chain links TRBV5-1 to TRBJ1-2, with a tentative D call TRBD1 (6 bases). The V gene's germline CDR1 is SGHRS and CDR2 YFSETQ. CDR3 length: 16 amino acids. V was cut by 7 bases and J by 6 bases, with 25 bases left in between. Written as DNA, the CDR3 is TGCGCCAGCTTGTTGGTTGTCGGGACACCAGTTGATGGCTACACCTTC. Residues: CASLLVVGTPVDGYTF.

The chain couples TRBV6-4 to TRBJ2-1; 13 bases fit TRBD2. V lost 3 bases, J lost 8 bases, and 4 bases stayed unmatched. CDR1 is MRHNA and CDR2 is SNTAGT in the germline V gene. The CDR3 length is 15 residues. CDR3 coding DNA: TGTGCCAGCAGTGAGGGGACTAGCGGGAATTATGAGCAGTTCTTC. Protein product: CASSEGTSGNYEQFF.

This chain connects TRBV21-1 to TRBJ2-1; the table names TRBD2, a call not compared with the DNA. TRBV21-1 is classified as a pseudogene. The CDR3 is 11 amino acids. CDR3 sequence reads: CASSTRPFQFF. The CDR3, as DNA: TGTGCCAGCAGCACGCGTCCCTTCCAGTTCTTC.

Turning to this clone: A far larger clone is only one base removed, so a read error is likely. The same CDR3 also results from other DNA sequences found in this sample. The chain joins TRBV9 to TRBJ2-2; 14 nucleotides align to TRBD2. The CDR3 spans 18 residues. Germline V gene lookup returns CDR1 SGDLS and CDR2 YYNGEE. The CDR3 nucleotides are TGTGCCAGCTCCGGGGACAGGGGACTAGCGGGAGAGTCCGGGGAGCTGTTCTTT. It specifies CASSGDRGLAGESGELFF.

This clone was counted a few times. The V call is TRBV30, the J call TRBJ2-3; TRBD2 agrees at 9 bases. This CDR3 contains 14 residues. The germline V gene has CDR1 GTSNPN and CDR2 SVGIG (reference sequence). Unmatched junction bases numbered 3, after V lost 3 bases and J lost 2 bases. The CDR3 loop reads CAWRASGNTDTQYF. CDR3 DNA sequence: TGTGCCTGGAGAGCTAGCGGGAACACAGATACGCAGTATTTT.

The chain has TRBV4-2 and TRBJ2-2, with TRBD2 identical over 8 bases. CDR3 length: 16 amino acids. The germline V gene encodes CDR1 LGHNA and CDR2 YNFKEQ. After removal of 1 base from V and 7 bases from J, the junction contained 8 bases not matched to a gene. The CDR3 spells CASSQGTGTRFGELFF. The CDR3 nucleotides read TGTGCCAGCAGCCAAGGGACCGGGACTAGGTTCGGGGAGCTGTTTTTT.

This chain connects TRBV5-1 to TRBJ2-2; no clear D gene. This CDR3 spans 14 amino acids. The germline V gene encodes CDR1 SGHRS and CDR2 YFSETQ. V lost 4 bases and J 1 base, leaving 8 bases between the germline ends. CDR3 in DNA: TGCGCCAGCAGCCCCAGACTGAACACCGGGGAGCTGTTTTTT. Protein product: CASSPRLNTGELFF.

The CDR3 nucleotides are TGTGCCAGCAGTGAAGCGCTTCCTAGCATGGGCGAGCAGTACTTC. It is translated as CASSEALPSMGEQYF. The V call is TRBV2, the J call TRBJ2-7, with a weak D call TRBD2 (5 bases). CDR1 is SNHLY and CDR2 is FYNNEI in the germline V gene. The germline V and J ends were trimmed by 0 bases and 6 bases, with 15 bases remaining between them. The CDR3 has 15 residues.

The chain has TRBV5-1 and TRBJ2-1, with TRBD2 matching over 9 bases. This CDR3 contains 15 residues. V trimming: 1 base; J trimming: 7 bases; junction bases outside the gene matches: 6. Germline V gives CDR1 SGHRS, CDR2 YFSETQ. As DNA, the CDR3 is TGCGCCAGCAGCTTGATAGCGGGAGAACTTAATGAGCAGTTCTTC. Translation: CASSLIAGELNEQFF.

Details on this clone: This CDR3 is also generated by other DNA sequences in the sample. The chain carries TRBV18 and TRBJ2-2, with D uncertain. The germline V gene has CDR1 KGHSH and CDR2 LQKENI. V shed 3 bases and J shed 6 bases, with 2 bases lying between them. There are 11 residues in the CDR3. The CDR3 here is CASSPPGELFF. CDR3 DNA: TGTGCCAGCTCACCCCCCGGGGAGCTGTTTTTT.

This chain joins TRBV5-1 and TRBJ2-1; 7 positions agree with TRBD2. V dropped 0 bases and J dropped 5; count of bases not matched to a gene: 2. This CDR3 spans 14 amino acids. The V gene's germline CDR1 is SGHRS and CDR2 YFSETQ. DNA of the CDR3: TGCGCCAGCAGCTTGGTACTAGCGAACAATGAGCAGTTCTTC. This sequence encodes CASSLVLANNEQFF.

This chain connects TRBV5-1 to TRBJ2-1, with D possibly TRBD2 on 6 matching bases. CDR3 length: 15 amino acids. CDR1 is SGHRS and CDR2 is YFSETQ in the germline V gene. V was clipped by 4 bases and J by 6 bases, with 17 bases between them. CDR3 sequence (DNA): TGCGCCAGCAGCCCCGGGGGAAGCATCCTCAATGAGCAGTTCTTC. Protein: CASSPGGSILNEQFF.

The chain uses TRBV5-8 and TRBJ2-1; 8 bases line up with TRBD1. Trimming removed 0 bases from V and 6 bases from J; junction bases left unmatched: 5. Germline V CDR1 and CDR2: SGHTS, YDEGEE. This CDR3 comprises 15 residues. CDR3: CASSLGTGLGNEQFF. The CDR3 DNA reads as TGTGCCAGCAGCTTGGGGACAGGGTTGGGCAATGAGCAGTTCTTC.